These 26 T cell receptor beta chains share one sample of origin, sequenced in a study of T cells in Graves' hyperthyroidism and ophthalmopathy. The investigators amplified TCR beta CDR3 regions from RNA transcripts. RT-PCR in the first round (using the HTBI primer set) targeted the TCR CDR3. From the multiplex PCR reads, TCRdb called clonotypes with MiXCR, one entry per CDR3 protein. The data show roughly 800,000 distinct CDR3 sequences, about two fifths seen once. The specimen sequenced was blood. The receptors derive from a man younger than 35 with Graves' hyperthyroidism.

This chain joins TRBV4-2 and TRBJ1-5; D call uncertain. The CDR3 length is 15 residues. Germline V lookup: CDR1 LGHNA, CDR2 YNFKEQ. Trimming cost V 0 bases and J 4 bases, with 10 bases left between them. For the CDR3, the DNA is TGTGCCAGCAGCCAAGAATCGACTTCGAATCAGCCCCAGCATTTT. It is translated as CASSQESTSNQPQHF.

V usage is TRBV5-6 and J usage is TRBJ2-7; 12 bases are shared with TRBD2. The CDR3 length is 17 residues. Germline V CDR1 and CDR2: SGHDT, YYEEEE. V shed 2 bases and J 5 bases; nucleotides not matched to a gene: 11. The CDR3 nucleotides read TGTGCCAGCAGCTTTTCTAGCGGGAGGGCTCTTCTCGACGAGCAGTACTTC. It translates to CASSFSSGRALLDEQYF.

This clonotype has only a few counts. The CDR3 reads CASSLSSGRPSYEQYF. The CDR3 DNA reads as TGTGCCAGCAGCTTGTCTAGCGGGAGGCCTTCTTACGAGCAGTACTTC. V is TRBV2 and J is TRBJ2-7; 11 bases agree with TRBD2. Germline V CDR1 and CDR2: SNHLY, FYNNEI. With 6 bases clipped from V and 4 bases from J, the junction kept 11 bases outside the gene matches. CDR3 length: 16 residues.

Only one count was recorded for this clonotype. The CDR3 coding sequence is TGTGCCAGCACACCGGGACGCAACGTGAACACTGAAGCTTTCTTT. Its protein is CASTPGRNVNTEAFF. The chain recombines TRBV2 with TRBJ1-1, with D perhaps matching TRBD1 (5 bases). The germline V gene has CDR1 SNHLY and CDR2 FYNNEI. The CDR3 runs to 15 residues. V was shortened by 7 bases and J by 0 bases, with 15 bases between the two germline ends.

In its sample, this clonotype was seen a few times. V and J are TRBV7-2 and TRBJ2-6; the D is unclear. The CDR3 loop spans 17 amino acids. Germline lookup yields CDR1 SGHTA and CDR2 FQGNSA. Trimming removed 1 base at V and 0 bases at J, with 10 bases between. The CDR3 region is CASSLVDGSSGANVLTF. CDR3 coding DNA: TGTGCCAGCAGCTTAGTGGACGGTAGCTCTGGGGCCAACGTCCTGACTTTC.

This clonotype was observed at least ten times. The CDR3 DNA reads as TGCGCCAGCAGCCAAGATCGGAGCTACGAGCAGTACTTC. Translation gives CASSQDRSYEQYF. The rearrangement joins TRBV4-1 to TRBJ2-7, with unresolved D. The CDR3 extends over 13 amino acids. V lost 0 bases and J 3 bases, leaving 6 bases between the germline ends. The V gene's germline CDR1 is MGHRA and CDR2 YSYEKL.

The chain employs TRBV10-3 and TRBJ2-3; 9 bases line up with TRBD2. The CDR3 extends over 14 amino acids. Germline V gene lookup returns CDR1 ENHRY and CDR2 SYGVKD. J lost 2 bases, V lost 4 bases, and 1 base had no gene match. The CDR3 DNA sequence: TGTGCCATCAGTGGGACTAGCGTCACAGATACGCAGTATTTT. As protein: CAISGTSVTDTQYF.

Ten or more counts support this clonotype. The chain has TRBV7-3 and TRBJ2-5, with TRBD2 identical over 8 bases. Germline CDR1 and CDR2: SGHTA and FQGTGA. The junction had 14 bases not matched to a gene; V was cut back by 3 bases and J by 5 bases. The CDR3 sequence is 17 residues long. The CDR3 is CASSFPPGREGTETQYF. DNA of the CDR3: TGTGCCAGCAGCTTCCCCCCTGGACGGGAGGGAACGGAGACCCAGTACTTC.

This clonotype appeared many times. The chain couples TRBV29-1 to TRBJ2-7; a weak D match, TRBD1 (6 bases). The length of the CDR3 is 11 residues. The germline V and J ends were trimmed by 7 bases and 7 bases, with 14 bases remaining between them. Looked up from germline, CDR1 is SQVTM and CDR2 is ANQGSEA. CDR3 residues: CSAQQGGEQYF. The DNA for the CDR3 is TGCAGCGCCCAACAGGGCGGTGAGCAGTACTTC.

In its sample, this clonotype was seen many times. The J gene is TRBJ1-5, the V gene TRBV2; D uncertain. CDR3 length: 12 residues. Germline CDR1 is SNHLY and CDR2 is FYNNEI. Trimming left V 7 bases short and J 6 bases short, with 10 bases between. This CDR3 reads CASKGGTQPQHF. CDR3 DNA: TGTGCCAGCAAGGGAGGCACTCAGCCCCAGCATTTT.

This clonotype occurred a few times. This rearrangement joins TRBV29-1 to TRBJ2-3; D gene uncertain. The CDR3 runs to 12 residues. The V end was cut by 7 bases, the J end by 5 bases, with 13 bases between. CDR1 is SQVTM, CDR2 ANQGSEA, per germline. CDR3 sequence: CSATLLIDTQYF. The CDR3 DNA sequence: TGCAGCGCTACGTTGCTCATAGATACGCAGTATTTT.

This clonotype has at least ten counts. This rearrangement joins TRBV7-9 to TRBJ1-2; the D is unclear. There are 11 residues in the CDR3. V lost 5 bases and J lost 8, with 9 bases in between. CDR1 SEHNR and CDR2 FQNEAQ come from the germline V gene (reference sequence). For the CDR3, the DNA is TGTGCCAGCAGCCCATCGGGCGGCTACACCTTC. As protein: CASSPSGGYTF.

This sequence joins TRBV25-1 and TRBJ1-2, with D hard to call. The germline V gene encodes CDR1 MGHDK and CDR2 SYGVNS. The CDR3 consists of 12 residues. As DNA, the CDR3 is TGTGCTAGCCCGGATACTACTGAGGGCTACACCTTC. Protein product: CASPDTTEGYTF.

V is TRBV12-3 or TRBV12-4 and J is TRBJ1-1; D may be TRBD1 (6 bases). CDR3 length equals 15 residues. Trimming took off 3 bases at V and 3 bases at J, with 14 bases between the two ends. CDR3 bases: TGTGCCAGCAGTTTTGGGGACACCGGCGACACTGAAGCTTTCTTT. It yields the protein CASSFGDTGDTEAFF.

This chain links TRBV5-1 with TRBJ2-6; 9 nucleotides agree with TRBD1. This CDR3 has 16 amino acids. The trim removed 0 bases at V and 4 bases at J, leaving 2 bases unmatched. Germline V gives CDR1 SGHRS, CDR2 YFSETQ. CDR3 in DNA: TGCGCCAGCAGCTTGGGGGACAGGGCCGGGGCCAACGTCCTGACTTTC. It is translated as CASSLGDRAGANVLTF. The full variable domain, in which reference TRBV5-1 and TRBJ2-6 provide the parts outside the CDR3, is KAGVTQTPRYLIKTRGQQVTLSCSPISGHRSVSWYQQTPGQGLQFLFEYFSETQRNKGNFPGRFSGRQFSNSRSEMNVSTLELGDSALYLCASSLGDRAGANVLTFGAGSRLTVL.

The V and J genes are TRBV29-1 and TRBJ1-2; no clear D. Per the germline V gene, CDR1 is SQVTM and CDR2 is ANQGSEA. V was shortened by 8 bases and J by 0 bases, with 10 bases between the two germline ends. This CDR3 has 12 residues. The CDR3 region has the DNA TGCAGCCCAGACTCCCCTAACTATGGCTACACCTTC. This sequence encodes CSPDSPNYGYTF.

In its sample, this clonotype was seen a few times. The J gene is TRBJ2-7, the V gene TRBV7-6; the match to TRBD1 covers 7 bases. The CDR3 consists of 16 residues. The germline V gene has CDR1 SGHVS and CDR2 FNYEAQ. Germline trimming cut 4 bases from V and 3 bases from J; bases unmatched to any gene: 12. The CDR3: CASSSPAPGQFYEQYF. Written as DNA, the CDR3 is TGTGCCAGCAGCTCCCCCGCCCCGGGACAGTTCTACGAGCAGTACTTC. The whole variable domain, filled in from reference TRBV7-6 and TRBJ2-7, reads GAGVSQSPRYKVTKRGQDVALRCDPISGHVSLYWYRQALGQGPEFLTYFNYEAQQDKSGLPNDRFSAERPEGSISTLTIQRTEQRDSAMYRCASSSPAPGQFYEQYFGPGTRLTVT.

The CDR3 protein is CASSFEATAQGGEAFF. CDR3 DNA sequence: TGCGCCAGCAGCTTCGAGGCGACAGCTCAGGGGGGGGAAGCTTTCTTT. The V call is TRBV5-1, the J call TRBJ1-1, with TRBD1 matching 7 bases. Trimming removed 2 bases from V and 8 bases from J; junction bases left unmatched: 15. This CDR3 is built from 16 residues. CDR1 SGHRS and CDR2 YFSETQ come from the germline V gene.

V and J are TRBV4-1 and TRBJ1-5, with D perhaps matching TRBD1 (5 bases). CDR1 and CDR2 from the germline V gene are MGHRA and YSYEKL. V was shortened by 1 base and J by 2 bases, with 12 bases between the two germline ends. The CDR3 is made up of 16 amino acids. The CDR3: CASSQVSWGRNQPQHF. CDR3 coding DNA: TGCGCCAGCAGCCAAGTGTCGTGGGGACGCAATCAGCCCCAGCATTTT.

The gene calls are TRBV20-1 and TRBJ2-7; D unclear. The CDR3 has 11 amino acids. Germline V gives CDR1 DFQATT, CDR2 SNEGSKA (reference sequence). V was shortened by 8 bases and J by 7 bases, with 15 bases between the two germline ends. The CDR3 sequence: CSLHDGEEQYF. The CDR3 bases are TGCAGTCTCCATGACGGTGAAGAGCAGTACTTC.

Ten or more counts support this clonotype. The chain carries TRBV29-1 and TRBJ1-5, with TRBD1 as a possible D gene (5 bases). CDR1 and CDR2 from the germline V gene are SQVTM and ANQGSEA. Trimming left V 0 bases short and J 9 bases short, with 6 bases between. CDR3 size: 11 residues. CDR3 bases: TGCAGCGTTGAAGATGGGGGGCCCCAGCATTTT. Encoded protein: CSVEDGGPQHF.

The chain couples TRBV20-1 to TRBJ2-2, with D possibly TRBD2 on 5 matching bases. Trimming pared 5 bases from V and 5 bases from J, leaving 21 bases between. The CDR3 runs 16 residues. The germline gives CDR1 DFQATT, CDR2 SNEGSKA (reference sequence). DNA for the CDR3: TGCAGTGCTTCCACAACTCCGGGAACGACTACCGGGGAGCTGTTTTTT. Translated: CSASTTPGTTTGELFF.

The rearrangement joins TRBV7-6 to TRBJ1-6; D is ambiguous. Trimming took 1 base from V and 0 from J, leaving 7 bases between them. Germline V gene lookup returns CDR1 SGHVS and CDR2 FNYEAQ. This CDR3 has 16 residues. The CDR3: CASSLDFGSYNSPLHF. CDR3 bases: TGTGCCAGCAGCTTAGACTTCGGCTCCTATAATTCACCCCTCCACTTT.

The chain is built from TRBV5-4 and TRBJ1-2; weak D call: TRBD1 (5 bases). Germline-derived CDR1 and CDR2 are SGHNT and YYREEE (reference sequence). The CDR3 runs to 17 residues. V lost 6 bases, J lost 3 bases, and 24 bases lay in between. CDR3 coding DNA: TGTGCCAGCATCGGTAACACCGGGGCCAACACCTACTATGGCTACACCTTC. Protein product: CASIGNTGANTYYGYTF.

The gene calls are TRBV20-1 and TRBJ2-5, with 9 nucleotides matching TRBD2. The germline V gene has CDR1 DFQATT and CDR2 SNEGSKA (reference sequence). CDR3 size: 14 residues. With V trimmed by 3 bases and J by 5 bases, 7 bases remained unmatched. The CDR3 bases are TGCAGTGCTAGCGGCGGGGGGGCCGTGGAGACCCAGTACTTC. This translates into CSASGGGAVETQYF.

As for this clonotype: This could be a read error, since a much larger clone is one nucleotide away. The chain uses TRBV10-3 and TRBJ1-1, with TRBD1 identical over 9 bases. This CDR3 has 16 amino acids. Germline V gives CDR1 ENHRY, CDR2 SYGVKD. CDR3 region: CAISDPDRGGSTGAFF. CDR3 in DNA: TGTGCCATCAGTGACCCGGACAGGGGCGGTAGCACTGGAGCTTTCTTT.